The clone carrying this T cell receptor (beta chain) was seen ten or more times. What it recognizes is unknown. Trimming left V 2 bases short and J 5 bases short, with 10 bases between. The germline V gene encodes CDR1 MNHNY and CDR2 SVGAGI (reference sequence). This CDR3 comprises 13 residues. These data originate in a study of molecular identifiers for immune sequencing clone quantification. In the study overall: RNA from roughly 21,000 or 96,000 naive CD8 cells was split five ways in replicates, with four sequenced. Findings and caveats of the study: Clones above 20 RNA copies held over 97% of effector molecules, under 1% in naive cells.

Previously described methods and listed TCR primers were employed for the bulk TCR libraries. TCRdb itself ran the PCR reads through MiXCR, one entry per CDR3 protein. The table lists 35,000 or so distinct CDR3 sequences, about 18% of them singletons. Libraries used roughly 18,000 to 1,000,000 sorted naive CD8 T cells and 10%, 30% or 50% RNA input. The rearrangement uses TRBV6-6 and TRBJ2-7; TRBD2 might be the D (5 bases). The TCR originated in a human donor in good health. Some libraries in this study had Jurkat cell RNA spiked in. Sequenced sample: naive CD8+ T cells from blood, with Jurkat cell RNA spiked in. Regarding subset: FACS-sorted CD8+CD4-CCR7+CD45RA+ naive T cells. This CDR3 is CASSYPIGNEQYF. The DNA for the CDR3 is TGTGCCAGCAGTTACCCAATCGGGAACGAGCAGTACTTC.